What follows is one TCR beta chain and its context. Its antigen is undetermined. This sample is drawn from a study of cytomegalovirus exposure and HLA in healthy donors. With 60 Vbeta and 13 Jbeta primers, the PCR was carried out. Assay used: immunoSEQ multiplex PCR; TCRdb lists only in-frame clones, some missing. This sample has 150,000 or so clones, with around 68% found just once. Whole-study results and caveats: Most sequenced TCRs were rare (though some public TCRs occurred in many donors). The authors assumed roughly uniform sequencing depth across donors for presence/absence analyses.

The V and J ends lost 5 bases and 9 bases, in that order; junction bases with no gene match: 5. The CDR3 is 15 residues long. Germline lookup yields CDR1 SGHTA and CDR2 FQGNSA. The receptor was isolated from a girl between 10 and 17 years old in good health and CMV-seronegative. Sequencing was performed on PBMCs. This chain joins TRBV7-2 and TRBJ2-1; 15 bases fit TRBD2. Here the CDR3 reads CASSLWTSGGVEQFF. As DNA, the CDR3 is TGTGCCAGCAGCCTATGGACTAGCGGGGGGGTTGAGCAGTTCTTC.